The 6 T cell receptor beta chains below all came from one sample that was sequenced in a study of cytomegalovirus exposure and HLA in healthy donors. Amplification used 60 Vbeta primers and 13 Jbeta primers. The assay was immunoSEQ multiplex PCR, and TCRdb's table has in-frame clones only and misses some. The table shows 150,000 to 170,000 clones, with roughly three quarters occurring only once. Sequences were obtained from PBMCs. These receptors were taken from a man in his thirties or forties in good health and CMV-seropositive.

The J gene is TRBJ2-5, the V gene TRBV27; D perhaps matches TRBD1 (5 bases). The assigned J gene may be wrong: the sequence end matches TRBJ2-7 better. Germline V CDR1 and CDR2: MNHEY, SMNVEV (reference sequence). The CDR3 runs to 13 residues. CDR3 in DNA: TGTGCCAGCAGTTTAAGACAGTCCTACGAGCAGTACTTC. This encodes CASSLRQSYEQYF.

V is TRBV7-6 and J is TRBJ2-3, with a tentative D call TRBD2 (6 bases). Germline assignment: CDR1 SGHVS and CDR2 FNYEAQ. The CDR3 spans 16 residues. Trimming stripped 2 bases from V and 5 bases from J, with 17 bases between. Written as DNA, the CDR3 is TGTGCCAGCAGCTTATACGAGGGAGGAGGATTAGATACGCAGTATTTT. Translation: CASSLYEGGGLDTQYF.

The chain has TRBV4-2 and TRBJ2-7; tentative D call: TRBD1 (6 bases). The germline CDR1 and CDR2 sequences are LGHNA and YNFKEQ. V was cut by 4 bases and J by 0 bases, with 22 bases left in between. The CDR3 is 18 amino acids. This CDR3 reads CASSREISRDTISYEQYF. As DNA, the CDR3 is TGTGCCAGCAGCCGCGAAATTTCCAGGGACACAATCTCCTACGAGCAGTACTTC.

The chain carries TRBV30 and TRBJ2-3; D call uncertain. Germline loops: CDR1 GTSNPN, CDR2 SVGIG (reference sequence). V was shortened by 1 base and J by 7 bases, with 9 bases between the two germline ends. CDR3 length: 12 residues. CDR3 DNA sequence: TGTGCCTGGAGTGCCATCTCTAATACGCAGTATTTT. Its protein product is CAWSAISNTQYF.

The chain uses TRBV28 and TRBJ2-1; perhaps TRBD1 as D (5 bases). This CDR3 is built from 14 residues. Germline CDR1 reads MDHEN; CDR2 reads SYDVKM. V was shortened by 3 bases and J by 7 bases, with 13 bases between the two germline ends. The CDR3 nucleotides are TGTGCCAGCAGTTTCCAGGGCACAATGAATGAGCAGTTCTTC. It encodes CASSFQGTMNEQFF.

This rearrangement joins TRBV7-2 to TRBJ2-3; 10 nucleotides match TRBD2. Germline-derived CDR1 and CDR2 are SGHTA and FQGNSA. V trimming: 3 bases; J trimming: 4 bases; junction bases outside the gene matches: 4. This CDR3 has 15 amino acids. This chain's CDR3 is CASSLVAGGPDTQYF. The CDR3 coding sequence is TGTGCCAGCAGCTTGGTAGCGGGAGGCCCAGATACGCAGTATTTT.